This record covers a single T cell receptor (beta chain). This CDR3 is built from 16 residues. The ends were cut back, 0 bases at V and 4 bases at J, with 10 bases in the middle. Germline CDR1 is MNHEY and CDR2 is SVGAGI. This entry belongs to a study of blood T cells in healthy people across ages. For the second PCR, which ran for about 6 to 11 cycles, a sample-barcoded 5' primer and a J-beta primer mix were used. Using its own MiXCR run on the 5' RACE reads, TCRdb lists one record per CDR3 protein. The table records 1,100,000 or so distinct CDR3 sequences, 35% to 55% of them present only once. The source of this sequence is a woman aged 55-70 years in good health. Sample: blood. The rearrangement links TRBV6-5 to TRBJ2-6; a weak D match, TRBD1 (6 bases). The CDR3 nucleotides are TGTGCCAGCAGTTACTCTCAGGGGCTCGGGGCCAACGTCCTGACTTTC. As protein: CASSYSQGLGANVLTF.